This is a list of T cell receptor beta chains from one sample in a study of PD-1 blockade in classical Hodgkin lymphoma. TCRdb keeps only in-frame clones here, not all; method: immunoSEQ multiplex PCR. The top ten hold 8% of the sample, which has 70,000 to 80,000 clones, more than 85% seen once. The sample here was peripheral blood mononuclear cells (PBMCs), taken at baseline. The source is a human donor with classical Hodgkin lymphoma. Each CDR3 is given with its conserved first and last residue. The D gene is left open where the match is weak. For some rows the clone size is stated as once, few or many, or as a class when expanded; others skip it.

clone size	V gene	D gene	J gene	CDR3 protein	CDR3 DNA
.	TRBV19	.	TRBJ2-1	CASRGRIYNEQFF	TGTGCCAGTAGGGGCAGGATCTACAATGAGCAGTTCTTC
.	TRBV27	.	TRBJ2-3	CASSLGAGGDTQYF	TGTGCCAGCAGTTTAGGGGCTGGAGGGGATACGCAGTATTTT
.	TRBV10-3	.	TRBJ1-2	CAISTTGQSYGYTF	TGTGCCATCTCCACCACCGGACAATCCTATGGCTACACCTTC
.	TRBV6-5	.	TRBJ1-1	CASRRGLGTEAFF	TGTGCCAGCAGGAGGGGTCTTGGGACTGAAGCTTTCTTT
.	TRBV6-6	.	TRBJ1-1	CASSYSMGNTEAFF	TGTGCCAGCAGTTACTCGATGGGAAACACTGAAGCTTTCTTT
once	TRBV19	TRBD1	TRBJ1-2	CASSIRGGDQAYGYTF	TGTGCCAGTAGTATAAGAGGGGGCGATCAGGCATATGGCTACACCTTC
.	TRBV11-2	.	TRBJ2-2	CASSFASKTGELFF	TGTGCCAGCAGCTTTGCAAGTAAGACCGGGGAGCTGTTTTTT
once	TRBV9	TRBD2	TRBJ2-3	CASSVGMEASGSRFPDTQYF	TGTGCCAGCAGCGTAGGGATGGAGGCTAGCGGGAGCAGATTCCCAGATACGCAGTATTTT
.	TRBV28	TRBD2	TRBJ2-2	CASRGLADYTGELFF	TGTGCCAGCAGGGGACTAGCGGATTACACCGGGGAGCTGTTTTTT
.	TRBV18	TRBD1	TRBJ1-1	CASSLRQGDTEAFF	TGTGCCAGCTCACTTCGACAGGGGGACACTGAAGCTTTCTTT
.	TRBV4-1	.	TRBJ2-6	CASSQESKGLPYSGANVLTF	TGCGCCAGCAGCCAAGAATCCAAGGGACTTCCTTACTCTGGGGCCAACGTCCTGACTTTC
.	TRBV6-1	.	TRBJ1-1	CASSVLWGVGTEAFF	TGTGCCAGCAGCGTCTTATGGGGGGTAGGCACTGAAGCTTTCTTT
once	TRBV30	TRBD1	TRBJ1-5	CAWSQIDRVEQPQHF	TGTGCCTGGAGTCAAATAGACAGGGTGGAGCAGCCCCAGCATTTT
.	TRBV19	TRBD2	TRBJ2-3	CASSILGLAGDTDTQYF	TGTGCCAGTAGTATATTGGGACTAGCGGGAGACACAGATACGCAGTATTTT
.	TRBV11-2	TRBD1	TRBJ2-7	CASSAFPGQGYEQYF	TGTGCCAGCAGCGCATTTCCGGGACAGGGCTACGAGCAGTACTTC
.	TRBV7-2	.	TRBJ2-5	CASSSGETQYF	TGTGCCAGCAGCTCCGGCGAGACCCAGTACTTC
.	TRBV28	TRBD1	TRBJ1-2	CASSLTGTGIYYGYTF	TGTGCCAGCAGTTTAACAGGGACAGGGATCTACTATGGCTACACCTTC
.	TRBV5-1	TRBD2	TRBJ2-1	CASSSQDRWGGYNEQFF	TGCGCCAGCAGCTCCCAGGATCGGTGGGGGGGATACAATGAGCAGTTCTTC
.	TRBV4-2	.	TRBJ1-1	CASSQEWGGNTEAFF	TGTGCCAGCAGCCAAGAGTGGGGCGGGAACACTGAAGCTTTCTTT
.	TRBV29-1	.	TRBJ2-7	CSVLRGAHEQYF	TGCAGCGTTTTGAGGGGGGCCCACGAGCAGTACTTC
few	TRBV19	.	TRBJ1-5	CASSSGGSNQPQHF	TGTGCCAGTAGTAGCGGGGGGTCCAATCAGCCCCAGCATTTT
few	TRBV19	.	TRBJ2-7	CASSPGLGESNEQYF	TGTGCCAGTAGTCCCGGTCTGGGGGAGAGTAACGAGCAGTACTTC
.	TRBV27	TRBD2	TRBJ2-7	CASSSISQLAGGLSYEQYF	TGTGCCAGCAGTTCTATTAGCCAACTAGCGGGAGGTCTCAGCTACGAGCAGTACTTC
.	TRBV5-1	TRBD1	TRBJ2-7	CASSLGQGSHEQYF	TGCGCCAGCAGCTTGGGACAGGGTAGTCACGAGCAGTACTTC
.	TRBV11-2	TRBD1	TRBJ2-7	CASSFPRQGHEQYF	TGTGCCAGCAGCTTCCCTCGACAGGGCCACGAGCAGTACTTC
.	TRBV11-2	TRBD2	TRBJ2-5	CASSTLGGLAKGWETQYF	TGTGCCAGCAGCACCTTGGGGGGACTAGCGAAGGGATGGGAGACCCAGTACTTC
.	TRBV19	TRBD1	TRBJ1-1	CASSRFGQGLREAFF	TGTGCCAGTAGTAGATTCGGACAGGGGTTACGTGAAGCTTTCTTT
.	TRBV6-5	TRBD1	TRBJ2-1	CASVPGQGGNEQFF	TGTGCCAGTGTCCCGGGACAGGGGGGCAATGAGCAGTTCTTC
.	TRBV28	.	TRBJ2-7	CASSLGAPYEQYF	TGTGCCAGCAGTTTAGGGGCCCCCTACGAGCAGTACTTC
.	TRBV29-1	.	TRBJ2-1	CSVAVSRDPYNEQFF	TGCAGCGTTGCGGTTTCCCGGGATCCCTACAATGAGCAGTTCTTC
once	TRBV14	.	TRBJ2-7	CASSQDSYEQYF	TGTGCCAGCAGCCAGGACAGTTACGAGCAGTACTTC
.	TRBV27	TRBD2	TRBJ2-1	CASSYITPSGPYNEQFF	TGTGCCAGCAGCTATATAACGCCTAGCGGGCCCTACAATGAGCAGTTCTTC
.	TRBV2	.	TRBJ2-5	CASRYRVEIQETQYF	TGTGCCAGCAGATACAGGGTAGAGATTCAAGAGACCCAGTACTTC
once	TRBV4-2	TRBD2	TRBJ2-2	CASSQITGLAFTGELFF	TGTGCCAGCAGCCAAATTACGGGACTAGCCTTCACCGGGGAGCTGTTTTTT
.	TRBV30	.	TRBJ2-5	CAWSRGLETQYF	TGTGCCTGGAGTAGGGGTTTAGAGACCCAGTACTTC
.	TRBV5-1	.	TRBJ2-7	CASSWGGTALSYEQYF	TGCGCCAGCAGCTGGGGAGGGACAGCCTTATCCTACGAGCAGTACTTC
.	TRBV18	TRBD1	TRBJ1-3	CASSSSPTGGATGNTIYF	TGTGCCAGCTCATCTAGCCCCACAGGGGGCGCGACTGGAAACACCATATATTTT
.	TRBV13	TRBD1	TRBJ2-2	CASSARDRGWLSGELFF	TGTGCCAGCAGCGCCAGGGACAGGGGATGGTTAAGCGGGGAGCTGTTTTTT
.	TRBV5-1	.	TRBJ1-1	CASSWNQGNTEAFF	TGCGCCAGCAGCTGGAATCAGGGAAACACTGAAGCTTTCTTT
.	TRBV4-1	.	TRBJ2-7	CASSQDPKPEQYF	TGCGCCAGCAGCCAAGATCCCAAGCCCGAGCAGTACTTC
.	TRBV27	.	TRBJ1-1	CASSLSHPPGNTEAFF	TGTGCCAGCAGTTTATCCCACCCTCCGGGGAACACTGAAGCTTTCTTT
.	TRBV19	.	TRBJ1-2	CASRSISGSYGYTF	TGTGCCAGCCGGAGCATTTCAGGATCCTATGGCTACACCTTC
.	TRBV19	TRBD1	TRBJ1-2	CATQGYGYTF	TGTGCCACACAGGGGTATGGCTACACCTTC
.	TRBV27	TRBD1	TRBJ2-7	CASKSQEGTGRNHSYEQYF	TGTGCCAGCAAATCCCAAGAGGGGACAGGACGAAACCACTCCTACGAGCAGTACTTC
.	TRBV7-9	.	TRBJ1-4	CASSLGYEKLFF	TGTGCCAGCAGCTTAGGATATGAAAAACTGTTTTTT
.	TRBV14	.	TRBJ2-1	CASSPTSNEQFF	TGTGCCAGCAGCCCCACATCCAATGAGCAGTTCTTC
.	TRBV19	.	TRBJ2-3	CASTPVLGGSDTQYF	TGTGCCAGTACCCCCGTCCTAGGGGGGTCAGATACGCAGTATTTT
.	TRBV27	.	TRBJ2-7	CASSFYPAAGQLSYEQYF	TGTGCCAGCAGTTTCTACCCGGCGGCGGGACAGCTATCCTACGAGCAGTACTTC
.	TRBV27	TRBD1	TRBJ1-1	CASSPQGQGSPEAFF	TGTGCCAGCAGTCCACAGGGACAGGGGAGCCCTGAAGCTTTCTTT